These 22 T cell receptor beta chains were sequenced from one sample in a study of T cells in Graves' hyperthyroidism and ophthalmopathy. Amplification of TCR beta CDR3 regions was performed using RNA transcripts as template. The TCR CDR3 first-round RT-PCR relied on the HTBI primer set. MiXCR, applied by TCRdb to the multiplex PCR reads, yields one record per CDR3 protein. This sample has around 290,000 distinct CDR3 sequences; less than 15% occur once, and the top ten carry roughly 7.5%. Sequenced input: blood. The receptors were gathered from a woman younger than 45 with Graves' hyperthyroidism that later progressed to Graves' ophthalmopathy.

This chain links TRBV15 with TRBJ1-5; D is perhaps TRBD1 (5 bases). V lost 0 bases, J lost 6 bases, and 12 bases lay in between. Germline CDR1 is LNHNV and CDR2 is YYDKDF (reference sequence). The CDR3 has 15 residues. The CDR3 DNA sequence: TGTGCCACCAGCAGAGACGGGGGGTCTGGTCAGCCCCAGCATTTT. It yields the protein CATSRDGGSGQPQHF.

This clonotype was observed at least ten times. This chain connects TRBV19 to TRBJ2-1; 13 bases are shared with TRBD2. The CDR3 has 15 residues. Per the germline V gene, CDR1 is LNHDA and CDR2 is SQIVND (reference sequence). V trimming: 6 bases; J trimming: 5 bases; junction bases outside the gene matches: 4. CDR3 residues: CASSTGLAGNNEQFF. CDR3 in DNA: TGTGCCAGTAGCACGGGACTAGCGGGAAACAATGAGCAGTTCTTC.

This clonotype was seen repeatedly, ten times or more. The chain links TRBV18 to TRBJ2-7; D is perhaps TRBD2 (6 bases). CDR3 length: 13 amino acids. The V gene lost 6 bases and the J gene lost 3 bases, with 12 bases spanning the gap. Germline lookup yields CDR1 KGHSH and CDR2 LQKENI. This CDR3 reads CASSPGLHYEQYF. Written as DNA, the CDR3 is TGTGCCAGCTCTCCGGGACTCCACTACGAGCAGTACTTC.

This clonotype was detected only a few times. The CDR3 coding sequence is TGTGCCAGCAGTTTAACCGCGGACAGGGTCAGTAATCAGCCCCAGCATTTT. This codes for CASSLTADRVSNQPQHF. The chain links TRBV6-1 to TRBJ1-5, with 8 bases fitting TRBD1. The CDR3 totals 17 residues. Trimming at V came to 5 bases and at J to 4 bases, leaving 13 bases not matched to a gene. Germline values: CDR1 MNHNS, CDR2 SASEGT.

This clonotype was seen at least ten times. The chain combines TRBV7-6 with TRBJ2-3; D is unresolved. CDR3 size: 12 residues. Per germline, CDR1 SGHVS and CDR2 FNYEAQ. Between the trimmed V and J ends, which lost 5 bases and 2 bases, there was a span of 5 bases. The CDR3 DNA sequence: TGTGCCAGCAGCGCCGACACAGATACGCAGTATTTT. Protein sequence: CASSADTDTQYF.

In its sample, this clonotype was seen many times. DNA for the CDR3: TGTGCCTGGAGTGTAAGGAGTGAGCAGTTCTTC. This sequence encodes CAWSVRSEQFF. This chain uses TRBV30 with TRBJ2-1; D unresolved. The V end lost 0 bases, the J end lost 9 bases, and 6 bases lay between the germline ends. Germline V gene sequence: CDR1 GTSNPN, CDR2 SVGIG (reference sequence). This CDR3 is 11 amino acids long.

This clonotype was counted at least ten times. This chain connects TRBV28 to TRBJ2-3; 7 bases are a match to TRBD1. The ends lost 3 bases at V and 5 bases at J; junction bases unmatched: 5. Germline V lookup: CDR1 MDHEN, CDR2 SYDVKM. CDR3 size: 14 residues. This chain's CDR3 is CASSFGTEKDTQYF. DNA of the CDR3: TGTGCCAGCAGTTTTGGGACAGAGAAAGATACGCAGTATTTT.

This clonotype occurred a few times. The rearrangement joins TRBV6-1 to TRBJ2-2; TRBD2 aligns across 13 bases. The CDR3 extends over 17 amino acids. Germline V gene sequence: CDR1 MNHNS, CDR2 SASEGT. The junction had 4 bases not matched to a gene; V was cut back by 3 bases and J by 3 bases. This chain's CDR3 is CASSDGTSGIHTGELFF. The CDR3 DNA reads as TGTGCCAGCAGTGACGGGACTAGCGGGATCCACACCGGGGAGCTGTTTTTT.

J is TRBJ1-3 and V is TRBV28; 7 bases align to TRBD1. This CDR3 has 15 residues. With 5 bases clipped from V and 2 bases from J, the junction kept 6 bases outside the gene matches. Germline CDR1 is MDHEN and CDR2 is SYDVKM. CDR3 DNA sequence: TGTGCCAGCAGTACGCCGGGACAGCCTGGAAACACCATATATTTT. Encoded protein: CASSTPGQPGNTIYF.

This clonotype appeared many times. This chain joins TRBV5-1 and TRBJ2-3; D unclear. V lost 6 bases and J 1 base, leaving 12 bases between the germline ends. Germline V lookup: CDR1 SGHRS, CDR2 YFSETQ. The CDR3 is made up of 14 amino acids. For the CDR3, the DNA is TGCGCCAGCACCGTTCCCTCACGCACAGATACGCAGTATTTT. Protein sequence: CASTVPSRTDTQYF.

The CDR3 DNA reads as TGTGCCAGTAGTATGGGAGGGGGCGCAGGGAACACTGAAGCTTTCTTT. Amino acid sequence: CASSMGGGAGNTEAFF. The V and J genes are TRBV19 and TRBJ1-1, with 7 bases matching TRBD1. Germline-derived CDR1 and CDR2 are LNHDA and SQIVND (reference sequence). The trim removed 3 bases at V and 1 base at J, leaving 8 bases unmatched. The CDR3 covers 16 residues.

This clonotype was seen at least ten times. The chain has TRBV20-1 and TRBJ1-5, with D hard to call. Trimming pared 0 bases from V and 0 bases from J, leaving 6 bases between. Germline values: CDR1 DFQATT, CDR2 SNEGSKA (reference sequence). The CDR3 is made up of 14 amino acids. DNA of the CDR3: TGCAGTGCTAGAGAAGGCTATAGCAATCAGCCCCAGCATTTT. Translated, it gives CSAREGYSNQPQHF.

The table lists this clonotype with many counts. This rearrangement joins TRBV5-6 to TRBJ2-1; 15 positions match TRBD2. The CDR3 sequence is 18 residues long. Per the germline V gene, CDR1 is SGHDT and CDR2 is YYEEEE. Trimming cost V 4 bases and J 1 base; bases outside gene matches: 6. CDR3 residues: CASSIGLAGGQSYNEQFF. CDR3 bases: TGTGCCAGCAGCATCGGACTAGCGGGAGGGCAATCCTACAATGAGCAGTTCTTC.

In its sample, this clonotype was seen many times. This sequence joins TRBV7-2 and TRBJ1-1, with D unclear. The germline V gene has CDR1 SGHTA and CDR2 FQGNSA. Trimming cost V 3 bases and J 3 bases, with 11 bases left between them. The CDR3 length is 14 residues. The CDR3 DNA follows: TGTGCCAGCAGCTTCTGGGTCGGGGACACTGAAGCTTTCTTT. This codes for CASSFWVGDTEAFF.

At least ten counts were recorded for this clonotype. The V call is TRBV11-2, the J call TRBJ1-2; D gene unclear. Germline CDR1 is SGHAT and CDR2 is FQNNGV. Trimming took off 5 bases at V and 7 bases at J, with 14 bases between the two ends. CDR3 size: 13 residues. CDR3: CASSQSGVFGYTF. The CDR3 nucleotides are TGTGCCAGCAGCCAAAGTGGGGTTTTTGGCTACACCTTC.

Comments on this clonotype: Being one base from a much bigger clone, this may be a read error. The V gene is TRBV15, the J gene TRBJ2-5; D is undetermined. The germline V gene has CDR1 LNHNV and CDR2 YYDKDF (reference sequence). CDR3 length equals 15 residues. Between the trimmed V and J ends, which lost 4 bases and 5 bases, there was a span of 17 bases. The CDR3 loop is CATSKLASLGETQYF. CDR3 nucleotides: TGTGCCACCAGCAAATTGGCCTCACTTGGGGAGACCCAGTACTTC.

This clonotype was counted at least ten times. V gene TRBV28 combines with J gene TRBJ2-7; D might be TRBD1 (6 bases). The CDR3 covers 15 residues. CDR1 and CDR2 from the germline V gene are MDHEN and SYDVKM. The V and J ends lost 2 bases and 4 bases respectively, with 15 bases between them. In DNA, the CDR3 is TGTGCCAGCAGTTTAAGTCCGGGACAAAGTTACGAGCAGTACTTC. This encodes CASSLSPGQSYEQYF.

There are a few counts of this clonotype. This rearrangement joins TRBV19 to TRBJ1-5; 8 bases map to TRBD1. With V trimmed by 1 base and J by 0 bases, 2 bases remained unmatched. This CDR3 contains 16 residues. Germline CDR1 LNHDA, CDR2 SQIVND (reference sequence). Here the CDR3 DNA reads TGTGCCAGTAGTATAGGGACAGGGTATAGCAATCAGCCCCAGCATTTT. Its protein product is CASSIGTGYSNQPQHF.

For the CDR3, the DNA is TGCAGCGTTGAAGGGGAGGGCCATATGAATGAGCAGTTCTTC. Encoded protein: CSVEGEGHMNEQFF. The V and J genes are TRBV29-1 and TRBJ2-1, with 7 bases matching TRBD2. Losses at the gene ends were 1 base for V and 7 bases for J; bases not matched to a gene: 7. Germline CDR1 is SQVTM and CDR2 is ANQGSEA. The CDR3 spans 14 residues.

To note about this clonotype: Being one base from a much bigger clone, this may be a read error. The V and J genes are TRBV20-1 and TRBJ1-5; no clear D. Trimming took off 5 bases at V and 8 bases at J, with 16 bases between the two ends. In germline, CDR1 is DFQATT, CDR2 SNEGSKA (reference sequence). This CDR3 region has 13 residues. DNA for the CDR3: TGCAGTGCTCGGGTCTATGGGCAAGAGCCCCAGCATTTT. Its protein is CSARVYGQEPQHF.

This clonotype was seen ten or more times. The rearrangement joins TRBV7-9 to TRBJ2-2; no clear D. Trimming left V 6 bases short and J 3 bases short, with 5 bases between. The V gene's germline CDR1 is SEHNR and CDR2 FQNEAQ (reference sequence). This CDR3 has 12 amino acids. CDR3 sequence reads: CASRAYTGELFF. CDR3 in DNA: TGTGCCAGCAGAGCTTACACCGGGGAGCTGTTTTTT.

There are many counts of this clonotype. The chain links TRBV7-2 to TRBJ2-3, with D perhaps matching TRBD1 (6 bases). The germline gives CDR1 SGHTA, CDR2 FQGNSA. V lost 1 base and J 4 bases, leaving 18 bases between the germline ends. This CDR3 comprises 17 residues. This CDR3 is CASSLVYFRGNPDTQYF. In nucleotides, the CDR3 is TGTGCCAGCAGCTTAGTGTATTTCAGGGGCAACCCAGATACGCAGTATTTT. The full variable domain, rest sourced from reference TRBV7-2 and TRBJ2-3, is GAGVSQSPSNKVTEKGKDVELRCDPISGHTALYWYRQSLGQGLEFLIYFQGNSAPDKSGLPSDRFSAERTGGSVSTLTIQRTQQEDSAVYLCASSLVYFRGNPDTQYFGPGTRLTVL.